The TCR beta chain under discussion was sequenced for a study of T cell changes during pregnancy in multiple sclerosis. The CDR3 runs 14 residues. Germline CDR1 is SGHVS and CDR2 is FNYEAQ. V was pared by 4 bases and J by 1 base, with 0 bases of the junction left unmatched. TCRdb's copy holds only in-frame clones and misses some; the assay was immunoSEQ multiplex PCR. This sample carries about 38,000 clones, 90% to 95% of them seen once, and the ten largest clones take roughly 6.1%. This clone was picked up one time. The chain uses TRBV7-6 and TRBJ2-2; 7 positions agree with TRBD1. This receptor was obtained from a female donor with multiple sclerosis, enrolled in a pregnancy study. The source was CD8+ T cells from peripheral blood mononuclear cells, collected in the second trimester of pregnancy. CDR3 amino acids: CASSYRGNTGELFF. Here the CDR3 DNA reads TGTGCCAGCAGCTACAGGGGGAACACCGGGGAGCTGTTTTTT.